These 27 T cell receptor beta chains share one sample of origin, sequenced in a study of human T cells and chemical hapten exposure. TCRdb used MiXCR to reprocess the RACE reads, holding one entry per CDR3 protein. The repertoire consists of fewer than 300,000 distinct CDR3 sequences, with roughly 7.7% occurring once and the leading ten covering less than 1.5%. Time point described: pre-sensitization, week 0. The treatment: therapeutic diphenylcyclopropenone sensitization with weekly scalp DPC. Sample: whole blood, taken in connection with sensitization to the hapten diphenylcyclopropenone (DPC). Every receptor here comes from a man aged 18 to 30 with alopecia areata. Some clones in this sample may be carry-over from other donors' samples.

This clonotype showed up many times. The V call is TRBV4-3, the J call TRBJ2-2; tentatively, D is TRBD1 (5 bases). Trimming took off 4 bases at V and 6 bases at J, with 24 bases between the two ends. The germline V gene has CDR1 LGHNA and CDR2 YSLEER. The CDR3 totals 18 residues. This CDR3 reads CASSRNRQSQGRAGELFF. For the CDR3, the DNA is TGCGCCAGCAGCCGGAATCGACAGTCCCAAGGTCGAGCCGGGGAGCTGTTTTTT.

V is TRBV12-3 or TRBV12-4 and J is TRBJ1-1; D is uncertain. CDR3 length: 13 amino acids. The V and J ends lost 2 bases and 4 bases respectively, with 8 bases between them. This CDR3 reads CASSLRERTEAFF. DNA of the CDR3: TGTGCCAGCAGTTTAAGAGAACGCACTGAAGCTTTCTTT.

This clonotype has only a few counts. The chain links TRBV25-1 to TRBJ1-1, with 7 bases that match TRBD1. This CDR3 has 14 residues. Germline V gene data show CDR1 as MGHDK and CDR2 as SYGVNS. With 0 bases clipped from V and 11 bases from J, the junction kept 9 bases outside the gene matches. This CDR3 reads CASSEYKKGAIAFF. DNA for the CDR3: TGTGCCAGCAGTGAATATAAGAAGGGGGCGATCGCTTTCTTT.

This clonotype has a count of ten or more. The chain is built from TRBV29-1 and TRBJ2-5; D call uncertain. Germline V gene sequence: CDR1 SQVTM, CDR2 ANQGSEA. This CDR3 comprises 12 residues. V was pared by 1 base and J by 7 bases, with 10 bases between. The CDR3 DNA follows: TGCAGCGTTGAAGGCGTTACGGGGACCCAGTACTTC. It specifies CSVEGVTGTQYF.

The chain couples TRBV7-3 to TRBJ2-2, with D perhaps matching TRBD2 (6 bases). V was trimmed by 1 base and J by 4 bases, leaving 13 bases between them. Germline CDR1 SGHTA, CDR2 FQGTGA. The CDR3 sequence is 16 residues long. CDR3 sequence (DNA): TGTGCCAGCAGCTTAATTGTGGGGCGGGGCACCGGGGAGCTGTTTTTT. Translating gives CASSLIVGRGTGELFF.

The gene calls are TRBV10-3 and TRBJ2-1; 7 bases match TRBD1. This CDR3 has 15 amino acids. V dropped 6 bases and J dropped 5; count of bases not matched to a gene: 10. CDR1 is ENHRY and CDR2 is SYGVKD in the germline V gene. This CDR3 reads CAIRSRDSDNNEQFF. The CDR3 DNA is TGTGCCATCAGAAGCCGGGACAGCGATAACAATGAGCAGTTCTTC.

V usage is TRBV7-9 and J usage is TRBJ1-4; D is ambiguous. The CDR3 covers 14 residues. Trimming stripped 7 bases from V and 7 bases from J, with 16 bases between. Germline CDR1 is SEHNR and CDR2 is FQNEAQ (reference sequence). CDR3 bases: TGTGCCAGCACCATTATCGCGTCGGGTGAAAAACTGTTTTTT. It codes for CASTIIASGEKLFF.

In its sample, this clonotype was seen many times. This chain links TRBV5-5 with TRBJ1-1; TRBD1 matches at 9 bases. This CDR3 comprises 16 residues. With V trimmed by 1 base and J by 10 bases, 14 bases remained unmatched. Germline V gene data show CDR1 as SGHKS and CDR2 as YYEKEE (reference sequence). The CDR3 sequence is CASSLRSEQGASGAFF. CDR3 nucleotide sequence: TGTGCCAGCAGCTTGAGGAGCGAACAGGGGGCGTCGGGAGCTTTCTTT. The full variable domain, completed using reference TRBV5-5 and TRBJ1-1, is DAGVTQSPTHLIKTRGQQVTLRCSPISGHKSVSWYQQVLGQGPQFIFQYYEKEERGRGNFPDRFSARQFPNYSSELNVNALLLGDSALYLCASSLRSEQGASGAFFGQGTRLTVV.

This clonotype has more than one count but fewer than ten. This chain connects TRBV5-1 to TRBJ1-2; no clear D gene. Germline-derived CDR1 and CDR2 are SGHRS and YFSETQ. With 2 bases removed from V and 4 bases from J, the gap between germline ends came to 12 bases. This CDR3 spans 14 amino acids. The CDR3 bases are TGCGCCAGCAGCTTCTACCGAGAATCCTATGGCTACACCTTC. As protein: CASSFYRESYGYTF.

This clonotype was counted a few times. This sequence joins TRBV7-9 and TRBJ1-5; D is unclear. The CDR3 extends over 24 amino acids. V gave up 3 bases and J gave up 0 bases, with 36 bases separating them. Per the germline V gene, CDR1 is SEHNR and CDR2 is FQNEAQ (reference sequence). CDR3 protein: CASSFIPLGFLSPTRQDSNQPQHF. The CDR3 nucleotides read TGTGCCAGCAGCTTTATCCCGCTGGGGTTTCTGTCCCCGACACGCCAAGATAGCAATCAGCCCCAGCATTTT.

The chain has TRBV7-9 and TRBJ2-7, with 7 bases that match TRBD2. This CDR3 has 13 residues. V gave up 5 bases and J gave up 6 bases; unmatched junction bases: 7. CDR1 is SEHNR and CDR2 is FQNEAQ in the germline V gene (reference sequence). The CDR3 DNA is TGTGCCAGCAGCCACGGACTAGGGCTCGAGCAGTACTTC. This gives the protein CASSHGLGLEQYF.

This clonotype has a handful of counts. This chain uses TRBV6-2 or TRBV6-3 with TRBJ1-1; D might be TRBD1 (6 bases). V was shortened by 0 bases and J by 4 bases, with 9 bases between the two germline ends. The CDR3 loop spans 14 amino acids. Germline V gene lookup returns CDR1 MNHEY and CDR2 SVGEGT. CDR3 residues: CASSYSSGATEAFF. For the CDR3, the DNA is TGTGCCAGCAGTTACTCTTCAGGGGCCACTGAAGCTTTCTTT.

This clonotype was detected ten times or more. V usage is TRBV12-3 or TRBV12-4 and J usage is TRBJ1-1; D gene unclear. Trimming removed 5 bases from V and 7 bases from J, with 14 bases in between. The CDR3 sequence is 13 residues long. In DNA form, the CDR3 reads TGTGCCAGCAGTCCCCGTGGAGAGCGTGAAGCTTTCTTT. Translated: CASSPRGEREAFF.

The chain recombines TRBV7-9 with TRBJ2-1; D is uncertain. The germline CDR1 and CDR2 sequences are SEHNR and FQNEAQ (reference sequence). The CDR3 has 15 amino acids. The V gene lost 1 base and the J gene lost 2 bases, with 9 bases spanning the gap. This CDR3 is CASSLVAGAYNEQFF. The CDR3 nucleotides are TGTGCCAGCAGCTTAGTGGCAGGCGCCTACAATGAGCAGTTCTTC.

The chain combines TRBV4-3 with TRBJ1-1; perhaps TRBD1 as D (5 bases). The V end lost 2 bases, the J end lost 10 bases, and 20 bases lay between the germline ends. The germline V gene has CDR1 LGHNA and CDR2 YSLEER. The length of the CDR3 is 15 residues. In nucleotides, the CDR3 is TGCGCCAGCAGCCAATCTGGTGGCCAGGGTGATAGAGCTTTCTTT. Its protein product is CASSQSGGQGDRAFF.

This clonotype was seen a few times. V usage is TRBV5-5 and J usage is TRBJ2-2; a weak D match, TRBD1 (5 bases). CDR3 length equals 16 residues. From germline, CDR1 is SGHKS and CDR2 YYEKEE (reference sequence). V was shortened by 0 bases and J by 6 bases, with 15 bases between the two germline ends. CDR3 loop: CASSLEAGYSPGELFF. The DNA of the CDR3 is TGTGCCAGCAGCTTGGAGGCAGGGTATTCCCCCGGGGAGCTGTTTTTT.

This clonotype was observed many times. The V gene is TRBV5-1, the J gene TRBJ1-4; D perhaps matches TRBD1 (5 bases). Trimming left V 4 bases short and J 5 bases short, with 15 bases between. Germline V gene sequence: CDR1 SGHRS, CDR2 YFSETQ. The CDR3 is 15 residues long. CDR3 protein: CASSAETGRNEKLFF. The CDR3 bases are TGCGCCAGCAGCGCGGAAACAGGAAGGAATGAAAAACTGTTTTTT.

This clonotype appeared many times. An end of the junction differs from the germline gene, which may be a read error. The chain couples TRBV5-1 to TRBJ1-1; D perhaps matches TRBD1 (5 bases). CDR1 is SGHRS and CDR2 is YFSETQ in the germline V gene. This CDR3 contains 12 residues. The CDR3 loop reads CASSFRGTEAFF. The CDR3 DNA reads TGTGCCAGCAGCTTCCGGGGGACTGAAGCTTTCTTT.

V and J are TRBV6-2 or TRBV6-3 and TRBJ1-2; TRBD1 is a possible D gene (6 bases). The ends were cut back, 7 bases at V and 4 bases at J, with 19 bases in the middle. The CDR3 is 15 amino acids. Germline values: CDR1 MNHEY, CDR2 SVGEGT. The CDR3 nucleotides are TGTGCCAGCACCCCCGGACAGCGTAACGGCTATGGCTACACCTTC. This sequence encodes CASTPGQRNGYGYTF.

This clonotype was counted many times. The chain recombines TRBV9 with TRBJ1-4; D possibly corresponds to TRBD1 (6 bases). The ends were cut back, 6 bases at V and 6 bases at J, with 15 bases in the middle. This CDR3 region has 14 residues. Per the germline V gene, CDR1 is SGDLS and CDR2 is YYNGEE. CDR3 in amino acids: CASTRGPFYEKLFF. The CDR3 bases are TGTGCCAGCACCAGGGGTCCCTTCTATGAAAAACTGTTTTTT.

The chain links TRBV3-1 to TRBJ1-1, with D perhaps TRBD1 (6 bases). The CDR3 is 16 residues long. Germline-derived CDR1 and CDR2 are LGHDT and YNNKEL (reference sequence). V lost 3 bases, J lost 4 bases, and 18 bases lay in between. In nucleotides, the CDR3 is TGTGCCAGCAGCCATCTGGGCAGGGGTCGAGGCACTGAAGCTTTCTTT. Its translation is CASSHLGRGRGTEAFF.

The chain has TRBV5-1 and TRBJ2-7, with 9 bases lining up with TRBD1. Germline V gene sequence: CDR1 SGHRS, CDR2 YFSETQ. This CDR3 has 15 amino acids. V shed 0 bases, J shed 6 bases, and the junction held 7 bases outside the gene matches. The CDR3 region is CASSLVAGQGSEQYF. The CDR3 DNA follows: TGCGCCAGCAGCTTGGTGGCGGGACAGGGAAGCGAGCAGTACTTC.

This clonotype was detected only a few times. The chain recombines TRBV4-3 with TRBJ1-1, with D unclear. Trimming left V 1 base short and J 1 base short, with 16 bases between. The CDR3 is 17 amino acids. Germline V CDR1 and CDR2: LGHNA, YSLEER. In DNA form, the CDR3 reads TGCGCCAGCAGCCAAGCGCGGGGAACGGTTAAGAACACTGAAGCTTTCTTT. This sequence encodes CASSQARGTVKNTEAFF.

This clonotype occurred a few times. The chain recombines TRBV20-1 with TRBJ2-7; 11 bases match TRBD1. This CDR3 region has 16 residues. V was pared by 3 bases and J by 5 bases, with 12 bases of the junction left unmatched. CDR1 DFQATT and CDR2 SNEGSKA come from the germline V gene (reference sequence). Written as DNA, the CDR3 is TGCAGTGCTAGTCATACTGGGACAGGGGGTTATAACGAGCAGTACTTC. Its protein product is CSASHTGTGGYNEQYF.

The chain recombines TRBV7-2 with TRBJ2-3, with D perhaps matching TRBD2 (6 bases). CDR1 and CDR2 from the germline V gene are SGHTA and FQGNSA. The CDR3 covers 13 residues. V lost 0 bases and J lost 6, with 7 bases in between. The CDR3: CASSLAGRDTQYF. The DNA for the CDR3 is TGTGCCAGCAGCTTAGCGGGGAGGGATACGCAGTATTTT.

The table lists this clonotype with a few counts. The gene calls are TRBV20-1 and TRBJ1-2, with 10 bases aligning to TRBD1. The germline V gene encodes CDR1 DFQATT and CDR2 SNEGSKA (reference sequence). The V segment lost 2 bases and the J segment 1 base; nucleotides outside the gene matches: 1. The CDR3 is 14 residues long. The CDR3 sequence: CSARRDRGNYGYTF. The CDR3 nucleotides read TGCAGTGCTAGACGGGACAGGGGTAACTATGGCTACACCTTC.

This chain joins TRBV7-2 and TRBJ2-2; TRBD2 is a possible D gene (6 bases). The V gene lost 1 base and the J gene lost 7 bases, with 13 bases spanning the gap. The CDR3 extends over 15 amino acids. Germline assignment: CDR1 SGHTA and CDR2 FQGNSA. The CDR3 sequence is CASSLGFQGGGELFF. The CDR3 nucleotides are TGTGCCAGCAGCTTAGGATTCCAGGGAGGCGGGGAGCTGTTTTTT.